The following is a T cell receptor (beta chain) sequence with its context. Its cognate antigen is unknown. The study ran its PCR with 60 Vbeta and 13 Jbeta primers. Assay: immunoSEQ multiplex PCR; the TCRdb copy retains only in-frame clones and omits some. The table shows about 140,000 clones, with about four fifths occurring only once. V was shortened by 5 bases and J by 0 bases, with 11 bases between the two germline ends. Per germline, CDR1 MNHEY and CDR2 SMNVEV (reference sequence). This CDR3 spans 14 amino acids. The data derive from a study of cytomegalovirus exposure and HLA in healthy donors. General study findings and limits: Confirmation in vitro established that a few CMV-associated chains were specific for CMV antigens.

This TCR came from a male donor in good health and CMV-seropositive. The rearrangement uses TRBV27 and TRBJ2-7, with D possibly TRBD2 on 7 matching bases. Sequenced input: PBMCs. The CDR3 coding sequence is TGTGCCAGCAGTAGGGGGGGACTCTCCTACGAGCAGTACTTC. Translated: CASSRGGLSYEQYF.